Each of the 21 T cell receptor beta chains below was sequenced from the same sample in a study of neoadjuvant anti-PD-1 for oral cavity cancer (dated by TCRdb to the early 2020s). Libraries were constructed by the immunoSEQ multiplex PCR assay. Imported from immuneACCESS, the table was reduced by TCRdb to in-frame sequences with V and J called. These copies leave out some clones; in studies compared against another copy, an unresolved V gene accounts for under half, and the cause of the remainder is not known. Counted in this sample were 6,600 or so clones; 45% of them appeared once. The top ten clonotypes cover roughly 25% of the sample. What this sample's time point label stands for: before neoadjuvant nivolumab. Sequenced here: tumor tissue, sampled before nivolumab (anti-PD-1) treatment. The receptors here all came from a person aged 35-80 years with oral cavity squamous cell carcinoma.

The J gene is TRBJ2-2, the V gene TRBV28; D is unclear. Per the germline V gene, CDR1 is MDHEN and CDR2 is SYDVKM. V shed 8 bases and J shed 0 bases, with 7 bases lying between them. This CDR3 spans 13 amino acids. The DNA for the CDR3 is TGTGCCAGCCAGGCGGCGAACACCGGGGAGCTGTTTTTT. This gives the protein CASQAANTGELFF. The full variable domain, in which reference TRBV28 and TRBJ2-2 provide the parts outside the CDR3, is DVKVTQSSRYLVKRTGEKVFLECVQDMDHENMFWYRQDPGLGLRLIYFSYDVKMKEKGDIPEGYSVSREKKERFSLILESASTNQTSMYLCASQAANTGELFFGEGSRLTVL.

By share of the sample, this clone is medium-sized. The genes are TRBV7-6 and TRBJ1-2, with D uncertain. The germline V and J ends were trimmed by 7 bases and 3 bases, with 15 bases remaining between them. This CDR3 is 14 amino acids long. Germline-derived CDR1 and CDR2 are SGHVS and FNYEAQ. The CDR3, as DNA: TGTGCCAGCACCCGAACGGCAGAAGACTATGGCTACACCTTC. Amino acids: CASTRTAEDYGYTF.

The chain employs TRBV6-1 and TRBJ1-3; D gene unclear. V lost 6 bases and J lost 2, with 11 bases in between. This CDR3 comprises 14 residues. The germline V gene encodes CDR1 MNHNS and CDR2 SASEGT. CDR3 amino acids: CASSPSGTGNTIYF. The CDR3, as DNA: TGTGCCAGCAGCCCGTCGGGAACTGGAAACACCATATATTTT.

By share of the sample, this clone is medium-sized. V is TRBV10-3 and J is TRBJ1-4, with 7 bases aligning to TRBD1. Trimming removed 6 bases from V and 5 bases from J; junction bases left unmatched: 9. CDR3 size: 15 residues. Germline V gives CDR1 ENHRY, CDR2 SYGVKD. The CDR3 DNA follows: TGTGCCATCAGGATGGGGACAGCTGAAAATGAAAAACTGTTTTTT. Residues: CAIRMGTAENEKLFF.

Here the CDR3 reads CASSLGLAGLISGELFF. Written as DNA, the CDR3 is TGTGCCAGCAGCTTAGGCCTCGCAGGTTTGATCTCCGGGGAGCTGTTTTTT. This sequence joins TRBV13 and TRBJ2-2; D gene uncertain. Germline V gene lookup returns CDR1 PRHDT and CDR2 FYEKMQ (reference sequence). CDR3 length: 17 residues. V dropped 0 bases and J dropped 6 bases, with 17 bases sitting between them.

By sample fraction, this clone is medium-sized. This sequence joins TRBV30 and TRBJ2-7; 7 bases agree with TRBD1. From germline, CDR1 is GTSNPN and CDR2 SVGIG (reference sequence). Trimming removed 0 bases from V and 6 bases from J; junction bases left unmatched: 5. The CDR3 covers 13 residues. The CDR3 loop is CAWSVQGMGEQYF. CDR3 nucleotide sequence: TGTGCCTGGAGTGTACAGGGGATGGGCGAGCAGTACTTC.

The chain is built from TRBV4-3 and TRBJ1-2; D remains ambiguous. Looked up from germline, CDR1 is LGHNA and CDR2 is YSLEER. Trimming removed 4 bases at V and 4 bases at J, with 13 bases between. The CDR3 has 14 residues. CDR3: CASSPGYGPYGYTF. The CDR3 DNA follows: TGCGCCAGCAGCCCGGGATACGGGCCCTATGGCTACACCTTC.

This chain joins TRBV28 and TRBJ1-5, with D unclear. The V and J ends lost 1 base and 4 bases respectively, with 8 bases between them. Per germline, CDR1 MDHEN and CDR2 SYDVKM. The CDR3 sequence is 14 residues long. The CDR3 here is CASSLLPGNQPQHF. CDR3 nucleotides: TGTGCCAGCAGTTTATTGCCAGGTAATCAGCCCCAGCATTTT.

The chain carries TRBV6-1 and TRBJ2-5; 9 positions match TRBD1. Germline lookup yields CDR1 MNHNS and CDR2 SASEGT. CDR3 length: 12 residues. V lost 8 bases, J lost 10 bases, and 8 bases stayed unmatched. The CDR3 DNA sequence: TGTGCCAGCCGGGACAGGGCTGTTGGCCAGTACTTC. Protein: CASRDRAVGQYF.

Only a few counts were recorded for this clone. The rearrangement links TRBV9 to TRBJ2-7; 8 bases agree with TRBD1. The CDR3 is made up of 14 amino acids. Germline V gene lookup returns CDR1 SGDLS and CDR2 YYNGEE. The ends lost 4 bases at V and 1 base at J; junction bases unmatched: 4. Here the CDR3 DNA reads TGTGCCAGCAGCCAGGGGGACAGGTCCTACGAGCAGTACTTC. Protein: CASSQGDRSYEQYF.

The V and J genes are TRBV5-4 and TRBJ1-2, with a possible D match to TRBD1 (5 bases). The germline V and J ends were trimmed by 4 bases and 0 bases, with 13 bases remaining between them. CDR3 length: 15 amino acids. Germline CDR1 reads SGHNT; CDR2 reads YYREEE (reference sequence). The CDR3 nucleotides are TGTGCCAGCAGCCCCGGGGGAGAAGCTAACTATGGCTACACCTTC. It translates to CASSPGGEANYGYTF.

This clone has just a few counts. The J gene is TRBJ1-2, the V gene TRBV2, with D perhaps matching TRBD1 (5 bases). CDR1 is SNHLY and CDR2 is FYNNEI in the germline V gene. V gave up 4 bases and J gave up 12 bases, with 18 bases separating them. This CDR3 spans 13 amino acids. The CDR3 DNA follows: TGTGCCAGCAGTGGGGACGGACCGGTCGGGAACACCTTC. Protein: CASSGDGPVGNTF.

The chain uses TRBV7-2 and TRBJ1-2, with D perhaps matching TRBD1 (6 bases). Germline-derived CDR1 and CDR2 are SGHTA and FQGNSA. V lost 5 bases and J lost 2, with 18 bases in between. The CDR3 loop spans 16 amino acids. The CDR3 DNA is TGTGCCAGCAGCCCCAGAGCCGGCGGGGGCAACTATGGCTACACCTTC. Encoded protein: CASSPRAGGGNYGYTF.

In its sample, this clone was seen a few times. The chain recombines TRBV11-3 with TRBJ2-2, with 9 bases lining up with TRBD2. Germline V gene data show CDR1 as SGHNT and CDR2 as YENEEA. The CDR3 length is 15 residues. V lost 5 bases, J lost 3 bases, and 4 bases stayed unmatched. CDR3 coding DNA: TGTGCCAGCAGCCCAAGCGGGGGGCACACCGGGGAGCTGTTTTTT. This codes for CASSPSGGHTGELFF.

A few counts support this clone. The chain combines TRBV28 with TRBJ1-6; no clear D gene. The CDR3 is 15 residues long. Deletions cut 2 bases from V and 0 bases from J, with 5 bases between. Germline V CDR1 and CDR2: MDHEN, SYDVKM. CDR3: CASSLEFSYNSPLHF. The CDR3 coding sequence is TGTGCCAGCAGTTTAGAGTTCTCCTATAATTCACCCCTCCACTTT.

V and J are TRBV7-8 and TRBJ2-3, with 7 bases matching TRBD1. The CDR3 covers 16 residues. Trimming cost V 5 bases and J 0 bases; bases outside gene matches: 8. Germline V lookup: CDR1 SGHVS, CDR2 FQNEAQ. In DNA, the CDR3 is TGTGCCAGCAGCCCCATGGGACAGACTAGCACAGATACGCAGTATTTT. Translation gives CASSPMGQTSTDTQYF.

The V gene is TRBV4-1, the J gene TRBJ1-4, with TRBD1 matching 7 bases. The length of the CDR3 is 16 residues. Per the germline V gene, CDR1 is MGHRA and CDR2 is YSYEKL. Trimming at V came to 0 bases and at J to 7 bases, leaving 8 bases not matched to a gene. CDR3 DNA sequence: TGCGCCAGCAGCCAAGATTTTGCGTCAGGGGGTGAAAAACTGTTTTTT. As protein: CASSQDFASGGEKLFF.

This clone was seen once. V and J are TRBV4-1 and TRBJ2-7; 7 bases fit TRBD1. Germline assignment: CDR1 MGHRA and CDR2 YSYEKL. This CDR3 contains 15 residues. With V trimmed by 2 bases and J by 2 bases, 6 bases remained unmatched. This CDR3 is CASSQTDQGAYEQYF. In DNA, the CDR3 is TGCGCCAGCAGCCAAACTGATCAGGGGGCCTACGAGCAGTACTTC.

The gene calls are TRBV7-2 and TRBJ2-5; D may be TRBD1 or TRBD2 (6 bases each). Per the germline V gene, CDR1 is SGHTA and CDR2 is FQGNSA. The CDR3 totals 15 residues. Trimming left V 7 bases short and J 5 bases short, with 20 bases between. The CDR3 nucleotides are TGTGCCAGCAACCCTCCCGGCAGGGGAGGCGAGACCCAGTACTTC. This translates into CASNPPGRGGETQYF.

J is TRBJ1-1 and V is TRBV6-5, with a tentative D call TRBD1 (5 bases). The CDR3 is 14 residues long. V lost 4 bases, J lost 5 bases, and 14 bases lay in between. Germline V gene sequence: CDR1 MNHEY, CDR2 SVGAGI. CDR3 amino acids: CASSSGGSWTEAFF. As DNA, the CDR3 is TGTGCCAGCAGTTCCGGGGGATCATGGACTGAAGCTTTCTTT.

The gene calls are TRBV5-5 and TRBJ1-1; D is uncertain. The length of the CDR3 is 14 residues. Germline loops: CDR1 SGHKS, CDR2 YYEKEE (reference sequence). The V gene lost 5 bases and the J gene lost 1 base, with 12 bases spanning the gap. The CDR3 loop is CASSEFSENTEAFF. CDR3 sequence (DNA): TGTGCCAGCAGTGAATTCTCAGAGAACACTGAAGCTTTCTTT. The full variable domain, completed using reference TRBV5-5 and TRBJ1-1, is DAGVTQSPTHLIKTRGQQVTLRCSPISGHKSVSWYQQVLGQGPQFIFQYYEKEERGRGNFPDRFSARQFPNYSSELNVNALLLGDSALYLCASSEFSENTEAFFGQGTRLTVV.